The present T cell receptor beta chain was sequenced within a study of T cell clones after liver transplantation. The overall study: Pre-transplant mixed lymphocyte reactions yielded third-party-reactive TCRbeta sequences as comparators for graft-donor-reactive sequences.

The V gene's germline CDR1 is SSHAT and CDR2 FNYEAQ (reference sequence). Trimming took 4 bases from V and 2 from J, leaving 15 bases between them. This CDR3 contains 16 residues. Sorting of unstimulated PBMCs yielded separate CD3+CD4+ and CD3+CD8+ fractions. Assay used: immunoSEQ multiplex PCR; TCRdb lists only in-frame clones, some missing. The data hold nearly 45,000 clones, with about 86% observed a single time. The study, taken as a whole, reports: Low donor cell numbers restricted donor-reactive repertoire measurement in a couple of subjects. Graft donor-reactive T cells possibly entered the graft instead of undergoing deletion.

In this sample, this clone turned up once. Its target is unknown. Specimen: CD4+ T cells from blood, collected 24 months after liver transplant. The chain links TRBV7-7 to TRBJ2-1, with D possibly being TRBD2 (7 bases). The sequence was obtained from a human patient who received a liver transplant. T cells may partly derive from the graft donor. CDR3 loop: CASSSQGGGAYNEQFF. CDR3 in DNA: TGTGCCAGCAGCTCTCAGGGAGGGGGTGCCTACAATGAGCAGTTCTTC.